Following are 30 T cell receptor beta chains from one sample sequenced in a study of blood T cell repertoires in COVID-19. Measured with immunoSEQ multiplex PCR; TCRdb has only the in-frame clones, and not every one. The profile shows 200,000 to 250,000 clones, roughly 89% of them singletons. The sample comprised peripheral blood. All receptors derive from a man aged 60 to 75 who had recovered from COVID-19.

The chain carries TRBV27 and TRBJ2-1; D may be TRBD2 (6 bases). V shed 1 base and J shed 0 bases, with 10 bases lying between them. Looked up from germline, CDR1 is MNHEY and CDR2 is SMNVEV (reference sequence). The CDR3 is made up of 16 amino acids. The CDR3 nucleotides are TGTGCCAGCAGTTTATGGGCGGGGATCTCCTACAATGAGCAGTTCTTC. Translating it yields CASSLWAGISYNEQFF.

The chain employs TRBV24-1 and TRBJ1-2; TRBD1 is a possible D gene (6 bases). The CDR3 runs 13 residues. Germline CDR1 and CDR2: KGHDR and SFDVKD. With 4 bases removed from V and 5 bases from J, the gap between germline ends came to 10 bases. The CDR3 protein is CATSEMDRYGYTF. The DNA of the CDR3 is TGTGCCACCAGTGAAATGGACAGATATGGCTACACCTTC.

This clone was detected only once. The gene calls are TRBV2 and TRBJ1-2, with D hard to call. This CDR3 spans 12 amino acids. Germline loops: CDR1 SNHLY, CDR2 FYNNEI. Between the trimmed V and J ends, which lost 2 bases and 4 bases, there was a span of 5 bases. The DNA for the CDR3 is TGTGCCAGCAGTGAAATCGTCTATGGCTACACCTTC. Amino acids: CASSEIVYGYTF.

The chain joins TRBV9 to TRBJ1-2, with a weak D call TRBD1 (5 bases). Trimming took 4 bases from V and 4 from J, leaving 20 bases between them. Germline lookup yields CDR1 SGDLS and CDR2 YYNGEE. The CDR3 length is 16 residues. CDR3 sequence (DNA): TGTGCCAGCAGCCAACTGGGGGGGAGCCTTGCCTATGGCTACACCTTC. It codes for CASSQLGGSLAYGYTF.

V gene TRBV7-9 combines with J gene TRBJ1-2; tentatively, D is TRBD1 (5 bases). The germline V gene encodes CDR1 SEHNR and CDR2 FQNEAQ (reference sequence). With 6 bases removed from V and 2 bases from J, the gap between germline ends came to 10 bases. The CDR3 is made up of 13 amino acids. This chain's CDR3 is CASSSDTNYGYTF. The CDR3 DNA reads as TGTGCCAGCAGTTCGGACACGAACTATGGCTACACCTTC.

This chain connects TRBV24-1 to TRBJ2-2; the match to TRBD1 covers 10 bases. V shed 3 bases and J 1 base; nucleotides not matched to a gene: 1. The CDR3 spans 16 residues. Germline CDR1 reads KGHDR; CDR2 reads SFDVKD. CDR3 nucleotides: TGTGCCACCAGTGATCGGACAGGGGGGAACACCGGGGAGCTGTTTTTT. Translation gives CATSDRTGGNTGELFF.

J is TRBJ2-5 and V is TRBV21-1; the D call in the table, TRBD2, was not verified against the DNA. TRBV21-1 is flagged as a pseudogene. The CDR3 is made up of 18 amino acids. Written as DNA, the CDR3 is TGTGCCAGCAGCAAAGAATATGGACTAGCGACGGGTTCGGAGACCCAGTACTTC. The encoded protein is CASSKEYGLATGSETQYF.

This clone turned up a few times. The chain employs TRBV28 and TRBJ2-2; perhaps TRBD1 as D (5 bases). Trimming left V 6 bases short and J 1 base short, with 9 bases between. This CDR3 contains 14 residues. The germline V gene encodes CDR1 MDHEN and CDR2 SYDVKM. As DNA, the CDR3 is TGTGCCAGCAGGTTAGGACAGAACACCGGGGAGCTGTTTTTT. Translating gives CASRLGQNTGELFF. Based on the CDR3 plus reference TRBV28 and TRBJ2-2, the full variable domain is DVKVTQSSRYLVKRTGEKVFLECVQDMDHENMFWYRQDPGLGLRLIYFSYDVKMKEKGDIPEGYSVSREKKERFSLILESASTNQTSMYLCASRLGQNTGELFFGEGSRLTVL.

DNA of the CDR3: TGTGCCAGCGAGGGAGACACTGAAGCTTTCTTT. Encoded protein: CASEGDTEAFF. The chain combines TRBV2 with TRBJ1-1; D is undetermined. The V gene lost 8 bases and the J gene lost 3 bases, with 7 bases spanning the gap. Germline CDR1 is SNHLY and CDR2 is FYNNEI. This CDR3 region has 11 residues.

The DNA for the CDR3 is TGTGCCAGCAGCTTCGCCCAGGGTGAGACCCAGTACTTC. Protein sequence: CASSFAQGETQYF. The chain couples TRBV11-2 to TRBJ2-5; D is possibly TRBD1 (5 bases). The V end lost 3 bases, the J end lost 5 bases, and 10 bases lay between the germline ends. CDR3 length: 13 amino acids. CDR1 SGHAT and CDR2 FQNNGV come from the germline V gene. The whole variable domain, remainder taken from reference TRBV11-2 and TRBJ2-5, is EAGVAQSPRYKIIEKRQSVAFWCNPISGHATLYWYQQILGQGPKLLIQFQNNGVVDDSQLPKDRFSAERLKGVDSTLKIQPAKLEDSAVYLCASSFAQGETQYFGPGTRLLVL.

This chain connects TRBV11-2 to TRBJ1-1, with 7 bases fitting TRBD1. J gave up 1 base and V 5 bases, and 4 bases lay outside the gene matches. CDR1 SGHAT and CDR2 FQNNGV come from the germline V gene. This CDR3 spans 14 amino acids. In nucleotides, the CDR3 is TGTGCCAGCAGCCAAAGGACAGGGAACACTGAAGCTTTCTTT. Residues: CASSQRTGNTEAFF.

This clone has a handful of counts. The chain is built from TRBV20-1 and TRBJ2-3; possibly TRBD2 for D (6 bases). Germline CDR1 reads DFQATT; CDR2 reads SNEGSKA (reference sequence). Between the trimmed V and J ends, which lost 3 bases and 4 bases, there was a span of 14 bases. The CDR3 covers 14 residues. In DNA, the CDR3 is TGCAGTGCTAGTCTGCGGGATGGGGCAGATACGCAGTATTTT. Its protein is CSASLRDGADTQYF.

The chain recombines TRBV9 with TRBJ1-5, with D possibly being TRBD1 (5 bases). The germline V gene encodes CDR1 SGDLS and CDR2 YYNGEE. Trimming took 0 bases from V and 6 from J, leaving 13 bases between them. CDR3 length: 15 residues. The CDR3 is CASSVGGGPGQPQHF. CDR3 DNA: TGTGCCAGCAGCGTAGGGGGGGGACCGGGTCAGCCCCAGCATTTT.

The chain is built from TRBV19 and TRBJ2-6; D gene uncertain. There are 14 residues in the CDR3. V was trimmed by 5 bases and J by 1 base, leaving 6 bases between them. CDR1 and CDR2 from the germline V gene are LNHDA and SQIVND (reference sequence). CDR3 in amino acids: CASSAVSGANVLTF. The CDR3 DNA reads TGTGCCAGTAGTGCGGTTTCTGGGGCCAACGTCCTGACTTTC. Filled out from reference TRBV19 and TRBJ2-6, the complete variable domain reads DGGITQSPKYLFRKEGQNVTLSCEQNLNHDAMYWYRQDPGQGLRLIYYSQIVNDFQKGDIAEGYSVSREKKESFPLTVTSAQKNPTAFYLCASSAVSGANVLTFGAGSRLTVL.

The chain employs TRBV4-1 and TRBJ2-1; tentatively, D is TRBD1 (6 bases). Between the trimmed V and J ends, which lost 1 base and 1 base, there was a span of 11 bases. CDR1 is MGHRA, CDR2 YSYEKL, per germline. This CDR3 comprises 16 residues. CDR3 in amino acids: CASSQGPGVSYNEQFF. The CDR3 DNA sequence: TGCGCCAGCAGCCAAGGCCCAGGGGTGTCCTACAATGAGCAGTTCTTC.

V usage is TRBV18 and J usage is TRBJ1-6; D remains ambiguous. This CDR3 has 14 residues. Trimming shortened V by 6 bases and J by 8 bases, and 14 bases separated the two germline ends. Per the germline V gene, CDR1 is KGHSH and CDR2 is LQKENI. For the CDR3, the DNA is TGTGCCAGCTCCCCCCGAGGGTCCCATTCACCCCTCCACTTT. Translated, it gives CASSPRGSHSPLHF.

The chain has TRBV12-3 or TRBV12-4 and TRBJ2-4, with D unclear. The CDR3 runs 13 residues. Trimming stripped 1 base from V and 2 bases from J, with 3 bases between. CDR3 in DNA: TGTGCCAGCAGTTTAGGGCCCAAAAACATTCAGTACTTC. This encodes CASSLGPKNIQYF.

This clone was detected a few times. The chain combines TRBV3-1 (or the pseudogene TRBV3-2) with TRBJ1-6; 7 bases are shared with TRBD1. The length of the CDR3 is 14 residues. The V segment lost 5 bases and the J segment 6 bases; nucleotides outside the gene matches: 4. Germline CDR1 is LGHDT and CDR2 is YNNKEL (reference sequence). In nucleotides, the CDR3 is TGTGCCAGCAGCGCCCGACAGGGTAATTCACCCCTCCACTTT. It yields the protein CASSARQGNSPLHF.

V is TRBV7-3 and J is TRBJ2-3, with TRBD2 matching 15 bases. This CDR3 is 20 amino acids long. CDR1 is SGHTA, CDR2 FQGTGA, per germline. V lost 5 bases to trimming and J lost 4 bases; unmatched junction nucleotides: 16. CDR3 in DNA: TGTGCCAGCAGCCCCACCCTCCTGGGACTAGCGGGGGGTAGCGCAGATACGCAGTATTTT. It specifies CASSPTLLGLAGGSADTQYF.

This clone was recorded a few times. This chain uses TRBV3-1 (or the pseudogene TRBV3-2) with TRBJ2-5; 7 nucleotides line up with TRBD1. Trimming cost V 4 bases and J 5 bases; bases outside gene matches: 7. The germline V gene encodes CDR1 LGHDT and CDR2 YNNKEL (reference sequence). The CDR3 sequence is 14 residues long. The CDR3 loop reads CASSRRTGTETQYF. The CDR3 nucleotides are TGTGCCAGCAGCCGTCGGACAGGTACGGAGACCCAGTACTTC.

The V gene is TRBV6-6, the J gene TRBJ1-6; 8 bases agree with TRBD1. J was trimmed by 10 bases and V by 5 bases; bases with no gene match: 7. Germline V gives CDR1 MNHNY, CDR2 SVGAGI (reference sequence). This CDR3 has 14 residues. CDR3 nucleotide sequence: TGTGCCAGCAGTGCGACAGGGGAAGGATCACCCCTCCACTTT. Encoded protein: CASSATGEGSPLHF.

This sequence joins TRBV7-7 and TRBJ2-1; a possible D gene is TRBD2 (6 bases). Germline CDR1 SSHAT, CDR2 FNYEAQ (reference sequence). Between the trimmed V and J ends, which lost 4 bases and 2 bases, there was a span of 15 bases. There are 16 residues in the CDR3. For the CDR3, the DNA is TGTGCCAGCAGCTCCTCTGCGGGGCCACCCTACAATGAGCAGTTCTTC. Translation: CASSSSAGPPYNEQFF.

The gene calls are TRBV18 and TRBJ2-1; 7 bases fit TRBD1. CDR3 size: 12 residues. The trim removed 4 bases at V and 9 bases at J, leaving 3 bases unmatched. From germline, CDR1 is KGHSH and CDR2 LQKENI. The CDR3 region has the DNA TGTGCCAGCTCACAGGGGGCGGGTGAGCAGTTCTTC. The encoded protein is CASSQGAGEQFF.

The rearrangement joins TRBV5-6 to TRBJ2-1; D may be TRBD2 (6 bases). The CDR3 length is 16 residues. CDR1 and CDR2 from the germline V gene are SGHDT and YYEEEE. V was cut by 4 bases and J by 6 bases, with 20 bases left in between. The chain's CDR3 is CASSATLLAPGNEQFF. The CDR3, as DNA: TGTGCCAGCAGCGCGACCTTACTAGCTCCCGGCAATGAGCAGTTCTTC.

This sequence joins TRBV19 and TRBJ1-1, with 7 bases matching TRBD1. Per germline, CDR1 LNHDA and CDR2 SQIVND (reference sequence). The CDR3 covers 14 residues. The junction had 2 bases not matched to a gene; V was cut back by 3 bases and J by 1 base. Here the CDR3 DNA reads TGTGCCAGTAGTATGAACAGGGGGAACACTGAAGCTTTCTTT. Amino acids: CASSMNRGNTEAFF.

The chain is built from TRBV10-2 and TRBJ2-7; 12 nucleotides align to TRBD2. The length of the CDR3 is 15 residues. Germline CDR1 and CDR2: WSHSY and SAAADI. After removal of 10 bases from V and 0 bases from J, the junction contained 7 bases not matched to a gene. The chain's CDR3 is CATRLAGESSYEQYF. The CDR3 nucleotides are TGCGCCACCCGACTAGCGGGAGAATCCTCCTACGAGCAGTACTTC.

This chain links TRBV14 with TRBJ2-7; D is uncertain. The CDR3 is 15 residues long. Trimming removed 5 bases at V and 0 bases at J, with 14 bases between. Per the germline V gene, CDR1 is SGHDN and CDR2 is FVKESK. CDR3 amino acids: CASSAKLSSSYEQYF. CDR3 in DNA: TGTGCCAGCAGCGCTAAATTGTCGAGCTCCTACGAGCAGTACTTC.

The chain couples TRBV7-3 to TRBJ2-3; 10 bases map to TRBD2. The CDR3 contains 14 residues. Germline loops: CDR1 SGHTA, CDR2 FQGTGA. After removal of 6 bases from V and 2 bases from J, the junction contained 2 bases not matched to a gene. In DNA, the CDR3 is TGTGCCAGCAGTGGACTAGCGGTCACAGATACGCAGTATTTT. Amino acid sequence: CASSGLAVTDTQYF.

This chain uses TRBV18 with TRBJ1-3; the D gene is possibly TRBD1 (6 bases). V lost 5 bases and J 5 bases, leaving 25 bases between the germline ends. The CDR3 spans 18 residues. Germline V lookup: CDR1 KGHSH, CDR2 LQKENI. CDR3 sequence reads: CASSTITGMGMSRNTIYF. The CDR3 coding sequence is TGTGCCAGCTCAACAATTACAGGGATGGGCATGAGCAGAAACACCATATATTTT.

The V and J genes are TRBV5-8 and TRBJ2-5, with a tentative D call TRBD1 (7 bases). V was clipped by 0 bases and J by 2 bases, with 11 bases between them. Germline lookup yields CDR1 SGHTS and CDR2 YDEGEE. CDR3 length: 15 amino acids. The CDR3 spells CASSLAGDRQETQYF. CDR3 DNA sequence: TGTGCCAGCAGCTTGGCGGGGGACAGACAAGAGACCCAGTACTTC. Looking up the rest from reference TRBV5-8 and TRBJ2-5 gives the full variable domain: EAGVTQSPTHLIKTRGQQATLRCSPISGHTSVYWYQQALGLGLQFLLWYDEGEERNRGNFPPRFSGRQFPNYSSELNVNALELEDSALYLCASSLAGDRQETQYFGPGTRLLVL.